This TCR beta chain derives from a study of Graves' ophthalmopathy and Graves' hyperthyroidism. Overall study context: At the time of initial diagnosis and before any treatment, peripheral blood was collected.

This clonotype showed up many times. Its antigen is undetermined. It may be a read error: a sequence one base away is much more abundant. Findings of the study overall: For predicting ophthalmopathy progression, the model had nearly 71% sensitivity and around 72% specificity.

From fresh peripheral blood, approximately 10 ml in volume, the PBMCs were obtained. Scientists amplified the TCR beta CDR3 regions from RNA transcripts. After a first-round RT-PCR with HTBI primers, a second-round multiplex PCR was run. TCRdb re-analysed the multiplex PCR reads in MiXCR, keeping a single row per CDR3 protein. The profile shows around 340,000 distinct CDR3 sequences, roughly a sixth of them singletons. This CDR3 is 13 amino acids long. Germline-derived CDR1 and CDR2 are LNHNV and YYDKDF (reference sequence). The gene calls are TRBV15 and TRBJ1-1; D remains ambiguous. The specimen was peripheral blood. The source is an adult man with Graves' ophthalmopathy. CDR3 in DNA: TGTGCCACCAGCAGAGAGAGGAACATTGAAGCTTTCTTT. As protein: CATSRERNIEAFF.